The present entry profiles one T cell receptor (beta chain) with its context. This entry belongs to a study of blood T cells in healthy people across ages. Germline V gene data show CDR1 as MGHRA and CDR2 as YSYEKL. The V and J ends lost 3 bases and 5 bases respectively, with 17 bases between them. The CDR3 spans 16 residues. With a J-beta primer mix and a sample-barcoded 5' primer, a second PCR ran roughly 6 to 12 cycles. TCRdb independently ran MiXCR on the 5' RACE reads; one entry per CDR3 protein. The top ten clones hold over 5.5% of a sample with about 1.4 million distinct CDR3 sequences, almost 60% of them seen once.

The sample taken for sequencing was blood. V gene TRBV4-1 combines with J gene TRBJ2-1; D is perhaps TRBD1 or TRBD2 (5 bases each). This receptor was identified in a man aged 18-30 years in good health. Written as DNA, the CDR3 is TGCGCCAGCAGCCAGGTTTGGCCTAGCAGGGACAATGAGCAGTTCTTC. It yields the protein CASSQVWPSRDNEQFF.